The 14 T cell receptor beta chains below were found in one sample sequenced in a study of T cell repertoires in cytomegalovirus infection. TCRdb reanalysed the reads using MiXCR and keeps one entry per CDR3 protein. Of around 180,000 distinct CDR3 sequences listed, approximately 20% were seen once; the top ten hold about 3%. The specimen sequenced was PBMCs. Every receptor here comes from a human donor in good health (CMV status not recorded). Some clones in this sample may be carry-over from other donors' samples.

V is TRBV6-1 and J is TRBJ1-2, with D possibly TRBD1 on 6 matching bases. This CDR3 contains 14 residues. The germline V gene has CDR1 MNHNS and CDR2 SASEGT. Trimming removed 0 bases at V and 6 bases at J, with 11 bases between. The CDR3 region is CASSEATGKDGYTF. DNA of the CDR3: TGTGCCAGCAGTGAAGCTACAGGGAAAGATGGCTACACCTTC.

The chain combines TRBV7-3 with TRBJ2-1; D unclear. Trimming pared 7 bases from V and 8 bases from J, leaving 15 bases between. In germline, CDR1 is SGHTA, CDR2 FQGTGA. This CDR3 has 13 amino acids. This chain's CDR3 is CASTPPASHEQFF. CDR3 bases: TGTGCCAGCACCCCCCCAGCGTCGCATGAGCAGTTCTTC.

CDR3 sequence (DNA): TGTGCCAGCAGCTCCACCGGGACAGGGGCCCTCTCCTACGAGCAGTACTTC. Encoded protein: CASSSTGTGALSYEQYF. The chain combines TRBV7-4 with TRBJ2-7; 10 nucleotides agree with TRBD1. The CDR3 spans 17 residues. The germline V gene encodes CDR1 SGHVT and CDR2 SQSDAQ. J lost 0 bases, V lost 4 bases, and 9 bases had no gene match.

This clonotype has only a few counts. The chain links TRBV19 to TRBJ2-1; weak D call: TRBD1 (5 bases). The CDR3 has 16 residues. Germline V gene lookup returns CDR1 LNHDA and CDR2 SQIVND (reference sequence). V lost 2 bases and J 0 bases, leaving 11 bases between the germline ends. CDR3: CASSIRGASSYNEQFF. CDR3 bases: TGTGCCAGTAGTATAAGGGGCGCTAGCTCCTACAATGAGCAGTTCTTC. The entire variable domain, with the rest obtained from reference TRBV19 and TRBJ2-1, is as follows: DGGITQSPKYLFRKEGQNVTLSCEQNLNHDAMYWYRQDPGQGLRLIYYSQIVNDFQKGDIAEGYSVSREKKESFPLTVTSAQKNPTAFYLCASSIRGASSYNEQFFGPGTRLTVL.

This clonotype appeared a few times. The chain is built from TRBV19 and TRBJ1-5, with 8 bases fitting TRBD1. The J segment lost 7 bases and the V segment lost 0 bases, leaving 2 bases of the junction unmatched. CDR3 size: 14 residues. The V gene's germline CDR1 is LNHDA and CDR2 SQIVND (reference sequence). The CDR3 protein is CASSIDDRGQPQHF. CDR3 sequence (DNA): TGTGCCAGTAGTATAGATGACAGGGGCCAGCCCCAGCATTTT.

Concerning this clonotype: Because the CDR3 is missing its conserved closing phenylalanine or tryptophan, this is likely a read error. The rearrangement links TRBV7-3 to TRBJ2-3; 7 bases align to TRBD2. Germline-derived CDR1 and CDR2 are SGHTA and FQGTGA. This CDR3 has 15 residues. Germline trimming cut 4 bases from V and 7 bases from J; bases unmatched to any gene: 11. DNA for the CDR3: TGTGCCAGCAGCTCGCTGGGAGGGACCGGGTATACGCAGTATTAT. Translation gives CASSSLGGTGYTQYY.

The CDR3 region is CASSPQGTASFNYGYTF. The CDR3 DNA reads TGTGCCAGCAGTCCTCAAGGGACAGCCTCCTTTAACTATGGCTACACCTTC. This rearrangement joins TRBV2 to TRBJ1-2, with 7 bases fitting TRBD1. CDR1 is SNHLY, CDR2 FYNNEI, per germline. The CDR3 contains 17 residues. The J segment lost 1 base and the V segment lost 5 bases, leaving 13 bases of the junction unmatched. Drawing the rest from reference TRBV2 and TRBJ1-2, the complete variable domain is EPEVTQTPSHQVTQMGQEVILRCVPISNHLYFYWYRQILGQKVEFLVSFYNNEISEKSEIFDDQFSVERPDGSNFTLKIRSTKLEDSAMYFCASSPQGTASFNYGYTFGSGTRLTVV.

Note on this clonotype: A junction end diverges from the germline sequence, so it may reflect a read error. The CDR3 bases are TGTACCAGCAGCTTCCCGGGACAGGGGGCCCTCGAAGACAGCACAGATACGCAGTATTTT. Protein: CTSSFPGQGALEDSTDTQYF. The chain is built from TRBV7-6 and TRBJ2-3, with 12 bases fitting TRBD1. The CDR3 loop spans 20 amino acids. Germline CDR1 is SGHVS and CDR2 is FNYEAQ.

This clonotype was seen repeatedly, ten times or more. The V gene is TRBV7-6, the J gene TRBJ1-1, with 10 bases identical to TRBD1. Germline V CDR1 and CDR2: SGHVS, FNYEAQ. The ends lost 5 bases at V and 3 bases at J; junction bases unmatched: 12. This CDR3 spans 17 amino acids. CDR3 DNA sequence: TGTGCCAGCAGCCCCCCCGGGACAGGGGCCCGGGACACTGAAGCTTTCTTT. Translating it yields CASSPPGTGARDTEAFF. Drawing the rest from reference TRBV7-6 and TRBJ1-1, the complete variable domain is GAGVSQSPRYKVTKRGQDVALRCDPISGHVSLYWYRQALGQGPEFLTYFNYEAQQDKSGLPNDRFSAERPEGSISTLTIQRTEQRDSAMYRCASSPPGTGARDTEAFFGQGTRLTVV.

In this sample, this clonotype turned up a few times. This chain links TRBV19 with TRBJ2-3; D is unclear. There are 14 residues in the CDR3. The germline CDR1 and CDR2 sequences are LNHDA and SQIVND (reference sequence). V lost 6 bases and J lost 3, with 13 bases in between. CDR3 bases: TGTGCCAGTAGCCCCGGAGTGTCAACAGATACGCAGTATTTT. This encodes CASSPGVSTDTQYF.

This clonotype was seen many times. The chain couples TRBV6-2 or TRBV6-3 to TRBJ1-1; weak D call: TRBD1 (5 bases). Germline V gives CDR1 MNHEY, CDR2 SVGEGT. Trimming left V 2 bases short and J 1 base short, with 11 bases between. The CDR3 sequence is 15 residues long. DNA for the CDR3: TGTGCCAGCAGTTACGGAGGGGCTGGGAACACTGAAGCTTTCTTT. Protein sequence: CASSYGGAGNTEAFF.

In its sample, this clonotype was seen a few times. The chain uses TRBV28 and TRBJ1-1; the D is unclear. This CDR3 has 15 residues. The germline V gene has CDR1 MDHEN and CDR2 SYDVKM. Between the trimmed V and J ends, which lost 2 bases and 1 base, there was a span of 11 bases. This CDR3 is CASSLPPGENTEAFF. The CDR3 nucleotides read TGTGCCAGCAGTTTACCACCGGGAGAGAACACTGAAGCTTTCTTT.

The sample holds many counts of this clonotype. This sequence joins TRBV7-9 and TRBJ2-2, with 7 bases matching TRBD1. V lost 3 bases and J lost 6; bases outside the gene matches: 1. The CDR3 covers 13 residues. Germline CDR1 is SEHNR and CDR2 is FQNEAQ (reference sequence). The CDR3 spells CASSFTGAGELFF. The CDR3 DNA follows: TGTGCCAGCAGCTTCACAGGGGCCGGGGAGCTGTTTTTT.

This clonotype showed up just a few times. The genes are TRBV7-9 and TRBJ1-1; the D gene is possibly TRBD1 (5 bases). Germline V gene sequence: CDR1 SEHNR, CDR2 FQNEAQ (reference sequence). This CDR3 comprises 17 residues. The V gene lost 5 bases and the J gene lost 2 bases, with 21 bases spanning the gap. Here the CDR3 reads CASSLRRGLDYNTEAFF. The CDR3 DNA sequence: TGTGCCAGCAGCCTACGCCGGGGCCTGGACTATAACACTGAAGCTTTCTTT.